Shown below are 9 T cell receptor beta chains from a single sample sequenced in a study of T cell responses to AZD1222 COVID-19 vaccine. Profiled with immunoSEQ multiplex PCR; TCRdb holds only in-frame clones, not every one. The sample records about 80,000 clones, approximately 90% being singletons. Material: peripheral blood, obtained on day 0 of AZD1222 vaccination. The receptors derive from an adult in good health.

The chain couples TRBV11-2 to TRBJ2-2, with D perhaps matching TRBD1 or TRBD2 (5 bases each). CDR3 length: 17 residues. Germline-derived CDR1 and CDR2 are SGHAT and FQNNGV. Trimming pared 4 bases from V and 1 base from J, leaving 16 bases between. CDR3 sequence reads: CASSYPSRGMNTGELFF. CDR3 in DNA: TGTGCCAGCAGCTACCCCAGCCGGGGCATGAACACCGGGGAGCTGTTTTTT.

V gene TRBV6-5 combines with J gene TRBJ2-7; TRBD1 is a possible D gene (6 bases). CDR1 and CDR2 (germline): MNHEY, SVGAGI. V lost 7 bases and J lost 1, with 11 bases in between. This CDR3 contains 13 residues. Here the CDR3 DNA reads TGTGCCAGCACCAAACAGGGATCCTACGAGCAGTACTTC. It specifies CASTKQGSYEQYF.

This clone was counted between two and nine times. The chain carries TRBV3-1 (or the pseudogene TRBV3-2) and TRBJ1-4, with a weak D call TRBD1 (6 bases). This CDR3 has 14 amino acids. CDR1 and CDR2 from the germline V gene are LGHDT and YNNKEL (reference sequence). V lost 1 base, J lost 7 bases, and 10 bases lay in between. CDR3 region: CASSQVAGAEKLFF. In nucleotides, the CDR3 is TGTGCCAGCAGCCAAGTGGCAGGGGCTGAAAAACTGTTTTTT.

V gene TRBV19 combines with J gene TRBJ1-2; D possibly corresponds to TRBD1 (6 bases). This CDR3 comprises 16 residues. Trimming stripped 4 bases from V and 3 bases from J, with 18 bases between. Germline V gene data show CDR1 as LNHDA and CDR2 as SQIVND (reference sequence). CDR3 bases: TGTGCCAGTAGTAATCTTAGGGGACAAAGGGACTATGGCTACACCTTC. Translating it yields CASSNLRGQRDYGYTF.

The CDR3 nucleotides are TGTGCCAGCAGCTTAGATGGACAGGGGTACGCTGAAGCTTTCTTT. The encoded protein is CASSLDGQGYAEAFF. The J gene is TRBJ1-1, the V gene TRBV11-3; 9 bases are shared with TRBD1. Germline-derived CDR1 and CDR2 are SGHNT and YENEEA. The V segment lost 0 bases and the J segment 6 bases; nucleotides outside the gene matches: 5. The CDR3 runs to 15 residues.

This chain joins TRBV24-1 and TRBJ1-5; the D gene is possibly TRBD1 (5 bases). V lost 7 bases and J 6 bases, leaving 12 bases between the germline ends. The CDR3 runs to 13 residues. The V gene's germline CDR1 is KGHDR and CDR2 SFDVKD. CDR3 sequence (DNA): TGTGCCACCAGGTTAAGGGGCTTTCAGCCCCAGCATTTT. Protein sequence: CATRLRGFQPQHF.

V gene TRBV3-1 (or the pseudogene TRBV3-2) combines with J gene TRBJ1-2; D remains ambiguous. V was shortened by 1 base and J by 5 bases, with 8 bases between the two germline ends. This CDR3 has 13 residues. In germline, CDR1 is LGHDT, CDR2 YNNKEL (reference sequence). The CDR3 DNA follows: TGTGCCAGCAGCCAAGCACGGAGGTATGGCTACACCTTC. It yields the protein CASSQARRYGYTF.

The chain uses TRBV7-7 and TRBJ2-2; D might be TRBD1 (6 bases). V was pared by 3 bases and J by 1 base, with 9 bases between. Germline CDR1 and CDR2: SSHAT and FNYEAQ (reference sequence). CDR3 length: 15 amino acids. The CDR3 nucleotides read TGTGCCAGCAGCTTCGGACAGCTGAACACCGGGGAGCTGTTTTTT. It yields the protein CASSFGQLNTGELFF.

CDR3 residues: CSVRGDYATGAGEKLFF. In DNA form, the CDR3 reads TGCAGCGTTCGAGGAGATTACGCAACAGGGGCCGGTGAAAAACTGTTTTTT. This sequence joins TRBV29-1 and TRBJ1-4, with TRBD1 matching 7 bases. The germline V gene has CDR1 SQVTM and CDR2 ANQGSEA. J was trimmed by 7 bases and V by 5 bases; bases with no gene match: 19. This CDR3 spans 17 amino acids.